These 30 T cell receptor beta chains were all obtained from the same sample, sequenced in a study of blood T cell repertoires in COVID-19. Libraries were prepared by immunoSEQ multiplex PCR; TCRdb keeps only in-frame clonotypes and omits some of them. The sample gives roughly 140,000 clones, 80% to 90% of which show up once; about 15% is in the top ten. Sequencing used peripheral blood. These receptors all stem from a middle-aged woman with acute or convalescent COVID-19.

V usage is TRBV9 and J usage is TRBJ2-1, with D possibly TRBD2 on 7 matching bases. The length of the CDR3 is 19 residues. CDR1 and CDR2 (germline): SGDLS, YYNGEE. V was shortened by 0 bases and J by 4 bases, with 23 bases between the two germline ends. In DNA, the CDR3 is TGTGCCAGCAGCGTAGACTGGTGGAGTGGGCGGGGGCGTTACAATGAGCAGTTCTTC. Translation gives CASSVDWWSGRGRYNEQFF.

This clone was detected once. V and J are TRBV28 and TRBJ1-3; D not resolved. The CDR3 contains 15 residues. The V end was cut by 7 bases, the J end by 1 base, with 14 bases between. Germline V gene sequence: CDR1 MDHEN, CDR2 SYDVKM. In DNA form, the CDR3 reads TGTGCCAGCACAAACCCCTTTCTATCTGGAAACACCATATATTTT. The encoded protein is CASTNPFLSGNTIYF.

The chain joins TRBV5-5 to TRBJ2-7; possible D gene TRBD1, 5 bases. Germline V gives CDR1 SGHKS, CDR2 YYEKEE (reference sequence). CDR3 size: 17 residues. Trimming pared 1 base from V and 5 bases from J, leaving 22 bases between. CDR3 sequence (DNA): TGTGCCAGCAGCTTGTTTATTTCCAGGGTTATGGCGGACGAGCAGTACTTC. Protein: CASSLFISRVMADEQYF.

V and J are TRBV11-1 and TRBJ2-1; D is possibly TRBD2 (7 bases). The CDR3 length is 15 residues. CDR1 is SGHAT and CDR2 is FQDESV in the germline V gene (reference sequence). Deletions cut 0 bases from V and 4 bases from J, with 10 bases between. The CDR3, as DNA: TGTGCCAGCAGCTTAGCAGGGGGGGATTACAATGAGCAGTTCTTC. This encodes CASSLAGGDYNEQFF. The full variable domain, rest sourced from reference TRBV11-1 and TRBJ2-1, is EAEVAQSPRYKITEKSQAVAFWCDPISGHATLYWYRQILGQGPELLVQFQDESVVDDSQLPKDRFSAERLKGVDSTLKIQPAELGDSAMYLCASSLAGGDYNEQFFGPGTRLTVL.

The chain carries TRBV15 and TRBJ1-3; D is unclear. This CDR3 spans 12 amino acids. The V end was cut by 0 bases, the J end by 5 bases, with 2 bases between. The germline V gene encodes CDR1 LNHNV and CDR2 YYDKDF (reference sequence). The CDR3 region is CATSRDRNTIYF. The DNA for the CDR3 is TGTGCCACCAGCAGAGATAGAAACACCATATATTTT.

The chain links TRBV5-4 to TRBJ1-4, with D uncertain. Looked up from germline, CDR1 is SGHNT and CDR2 is YYREEE (reference sequence). The CDR3 runs to 14 residues. Trimming cost V 2 bases and J 1 base, with 6 bases left between them. The CDR3 nucleotides read TGTGCCAGCAGCTTCGGGGAAACTAATGAAAAACTGTTTTTT. It codes for CASSFGETNEKLFF.

The chain joins TRBV5-4 to TRBJ2-7; 7 bases line up with TRBD1. Per germline, CDR1 SGHNT and CDR2 YYREEE (reference sequence). V was pared by 2 bases and J by 6 bases, with 5 bases of the junction left unmatched. The CDR3 loop spans 13 amino acids. The CDR3 nucleotides are TGTGCCAGCAGCTTAGACAGGGTGAGCGAGCAGTACTTC. Its protein is CASSLDRVSEQYF.

The V gene is TRBV11-2, the J gene TRBJ2-2; 8 bases are a match to TRBD2. The V gene end was trimmed by 6 bases and the J gene end by 2 bases; junction bases not matched to a gene: 5. The germline gives CDR1 SGHAT, CDR2 FQNNGV. CDR3 length: 15 amino acids. CDR3 loop: CASRHSGGNTGELFF. The CDR3 coding sequence is TGTGCCAGCAGACACAGCGGGGGCAACACCGGGGAGCTGTTTTTT.

This clone was detected once. The chain couples TRBV5-5 to TRBJ2-1; D is perhaps TRBD1 (5 bases). The V end was cut by 2 bases, the J end by 8 bases, with 11 bases between. The germline gives CDR1 SGHKS, CDR2 YYEKEE (reference sequence). This CDR3 is built from 13 residues. CDR3 residues: CASSFEAQDEQFF. CDR3 DNA: TGTGCCAGCAGCTTTGAAGCACAGGATGAGCAGTTCTTC.

The CDR3 DNA sequence: TGTGCCAGCAGCCAACCAACAAGTGAAGCTTTCTTT. As protein: CASSQPTSEAFF. The rearrangement links TRBV5-5 to TRBJ1-1; D is uncertain. The length of the CDR3 is 12 residues. V was trimmed by 4 bases and J by 7 bases, leaving 11 bases between them. Germline assignment: CDR1 SGHKS and CDR2 YYEKEE (reference sequence).

The chain is built from TRBV3-1 (or the pseudogene TRBV3-2) and TRBJ2-2; TRBD2 agrees at 8 bases. J lost 3 bases, V lost 6 bases, and 15 bases had no gene match. Per the germline V gene, CDR1 is LGHDT and CDR2 is YNNKEL (reference sequence). The CDR3 loop spans 18 amino acids. The CDR3 protein is CASRGFASGRRDTGELFF. DNA for the CDR3: TGTGCCAGCAGAGGGTTCGCTAGCGGGCGGAGAGACACCGGGGAGCTGTTTTTT.

The rearrangement links TRBV15 to TRBJ1-6, with D possibly being TRBD1 (6 bases). The germline gives CDR1 LNHNV, CDR2 YYDKDF (reference sequence). The CDR3 contains 15 residues. Trimming removed 0 bases from V and 9 bases from J, with 12 bases in between. The CDR3 DNA sequence: TGTGCCACCAGCAGAGATCAAGGGGGATCTTCACCCCTCCACTTT. Amino acid sequence: CATSRDQGGSSPLHF.

The chain carries TRBV29-1 and TRBJ2-7; maybe TRBD1 (6 bases). CDR3 length: 14 residues. Germline CDR1 is SQVTM and CDR2 is ANQGSEA. V shed 5 bases and J shed 1 base, with 15 bases lying between them. The CDR3: CSVRVHRDSYEQYF. The DNA for the CDR3 is TGCAGCGTTAGGGTGCACAGGGATTCCTACGAGCAGTACTTC.

The V gene is TRBV2, the J gene TRBJ2-1; D is possibly TRBD1 (6 bases). CDR1 and CDR2 (germline): SNHLY, FYNNEI. The CDR3 is 13 amino acids. Trimming cost V 9 bases and J 5 bases, with 14 bases left between them. The CDR3 DNA reads TGTGCCAGGAAAATCGACAGGAACAATGAGCAGTTCTTC. It encodes CARKIDRNNEQFF.

This rearrangement joins TRBV27 to TRBJ2-1, with TRBD2 matching 10 bases. Unmatched junction bases numbered 3, after V lost 2 bases and J lost 5 bases. Germline CDR1 reads MNHEY; CDR2 reads SMNVEV (reference sequence). The CDR3 is 15 amino acids. CDR3 DNA: TGTGCCAGCAGTTTAAGACTAGCGGGCAACAATGAGCAGTTCTTC. It encodes CASSLRLAGNNEQFF.

The gene calls are TRBV6-1 and TRBJ1-5, with D tentatively TRBD1 (6 bases). This CDR3 contains 15 residues. In germline, CDR1 is MNHNS, CDR2 SASEGT. Trimming removed 1 base from V and 6 bases from J, with 13 bases in between. The CDR3, as DNA: TGTGCCAGCAGTGAAGTTCAGGGGATCGGTCAGCCCCAGCATTTT. Translated: CASSEVQGIGQPQHF.

The V and J genes are TRBV12-5 and TRBJ2-3; TRBD1 agrees at 8 bases. After removal of 9 bases from V and 1 base from J, the junction contained 9 bases not matched to a gene. The length of the CDR3 is 15 residues. CDR1 and CDR2 (germline): LGHNT, FRNRAP. The CDR3: CASARPTGGTDTQYF. In DNA form, the CDR3 reads TGTGCTAGCGCCCGCCCGACAGGGGGCACAGATACGCAGTATTTT.

The rearrangement links TRBV3-1 (or the pseudogene TRBV3-2) to TRBJ2-3; a weak D match, TRBD2 (6 bases). Germline assignment: CDR1 LGHDT and CDR2 YNNKEL (reference sequence). V was trimmed by 5 bases and J by 4 bases, leaving 13 bases between them. CDR3 length: 14 residues. The CDR3 here is CASSETGTPDTQYF. The CDR3 DNA sequence: TGTGCCAGCAGCGAAACCGGGACTCCAGATACGCAGTATTTT.

The chain is built from TRBV7-9 and TRBJ1-2; the D is unclear. Germline V lookup: CDR1 SEHNR, CDR2 FQNEAQ (reference sequence). CDR3 size: 15 residues. V was clipped by 1 base and J by 1 base, with 10 bases between them. The CDR3 reads CASSLVYPNNYGYTF. CDR3 bases: TGTGCCAGCAGCTTAGTCTACCCAAATAACTATGGCTACACCTTC.

The chain is built from TRBV6-1 and TRBJ1-4, with 8 bases fitting TRBD1. V shed 7 bases, J shed 8 bases, and the junction held 6 bases outside the gene matches. In germline, CDR1 is MNHNS, CDR2 SASEGT. The CDR3 sequence is 13 residues long. CDR3 region: CASKTGEMEKLFF. The CDR3 coding sequence is TGTGCCAGCAAGACAGGGGAAATGGAAAAACTGTTTTTT.

This sequence joins TRBV7-3 and TRBJ2-3; 14 positions match TRBD2. The CDR3 has 16 residues. V lost 5 bases to trimming and J lost 4 bases; unmatched junction nucleotides: 5. CDR1 SGHTA and CDR2 FQGTGA come from the germline V gene. The CDR3 loop reads CASSNRLAGGADTQYF. CDR3 coding DNA: TGTGCCAGCAGCAATAGACTAGCGGGAGGGGCAGATACGCAGTATTTT.

In this sample, this clone turned up once. The chain uses TRBV13 and TRBJ1-6, with D maybe TRBD1 (5 bases). Trimming removed 4 bases at V and 10 bases at J, with 17 bases between. Germline V gene sequence: CDR1 PRHDT, CDR2 FYEKMQ (reference sequence). The CDR3 covers 15 residues. DNA for the CDR3: TGTGCCAGCAGCTCATTTGTGGGCCGGGGGTCACCCCTCCACTTT. This sequence encodes CASSSFVGRGSPLHF.

The chain couples TRBV18 to TRBJ2-5; TRBD1 is a possible D gene (5 bases). The germline V and J ends were trimmed by 4 bases and 4 bases, with 7 bases remaining between them. This CDR3 spans 12 amino acids. Germline V gene data show CDR1 as KGHSH and CDR2 as LQKENI. The CDR3: CASSQDRETQYF. In DNA form, the CDR3 reads TGTGCCAGCTCACAAGACAGAGAGACCCAGTACTTC.

The V gene is TRBV7-2, the J gene TRBJ1-2; TRBD1 agrees at 7 bases. The CDR3 runs to 13 residues. With V trimmed by 2 bases and J by 7 bases, 4 bases remained unmatched. CDR1 SGHTA and CDR2 FQGNSA come from the germline V gene. The DNA for the CDR3 is TGTGCCAGCAGCTTAAATTCAGGGGGTGGCTACACCTTC. Amino acids: CASSLNSGGGYTF.

The chain is built from TRBV6-5 and TRBJ2-6; 7 nucleotides line up with TRBD1. Germline CDR1 MNHEY, CDR2 SVGAGI. Unmatched junction bases numbered 8, after V lost 8 bases and J lost 4 bases. The CDR3 is made up of 15 amino acids. This CDR3 is CASHLGGGGANVLTF. The DNA of the CDR3 is TGTGCCAGCCACCTAGGGGGCGGAGGGGCCAACGTCCTGACTTTC.

CDR3: CASSPDPLSAQGGEQYF. The CDR3 DNA reads as TGTGCCAGCAGCCCCGATCCACTAAGCGCCCAGGGTGGCGAGCAGTACTTC. The chain uses TRBV5-6 and TRBJ2-7; perhaps TRBD1 as D (5 bases). V lost 4 bases, J lost 6 bases, and 26 bases lay in between. CDR1 and CDR2 (germline): SGHDT, YYEEEE. The CDR3 totals 17 residues.

The chain combines TRBV7-3 with TRBJ1-1, with 7 bases aligning to TRBD1. Looked up from germline, CDR1 is SGHTA and CDR2 is FQGTGA. The ends lost 2 bases at V and 1 base at J; junction bases unmatched: 7. This CDR3 has 16 amino acids. The CDR3 spells CASSLGGRGKNTEAFF. CDR3 sequence (DNA): TGTGCCAGCAGCTTAGGTGGCAGGGGGAAGAACACTGAAGCTTTCTTT. Variable domain in full (rest from reference TRBV7-3 and TRBJ1-1): GAGVSQTPSNKVTEKGKYVELRCDPISGHTALYWYRQSLGQGPEFLIYFQGTGAADDSGLPNDRFFAVRPEGSVSTLKIQRTERGDSAVYLCASSLGGRGKNTEAFFGQGTRLTVV.

The J gene is TRBJ2-7, the V gene TRBV4-2; 7 bases are a match to TRBD2. CDR1 and CDR2 (germline): LGHNA, YNFKEQ. Germline trimming cut 4 bases from V and 1 base from J; bases unmatched to any gene: 7. This CDR3 has 15 residues. The CDR3 coding sequence is TGTGCCAGCAGCCGAATAGCGGGCGATTCCTACGAGCAGTACTTC. Its translation: CASSRIAGDSYEQYF.

This clone came up a few times. J is TRBJ2-5 and V is TRBV6-1; weak D call: TRBD1 (5 bases). The CDR3 is 17 residues long. Trimming stripped 3 bases from V and 0 bases from J, with 17 bases between. Germline V CDR1 and CDR2: MNHNS, SASEGT. The DNA of the CDR3 is TGTGCCAGCAGTGACAGAGGAGACAGCTCATACCAAGAGACCCAGTACTTC. It codes for CASSDRGDSSYQETQYF.

This chain's CDR3 is CASSWGQGRYEQYF. CDR3 sequence (DNA): TGTGCCAGCAGCTGGGGCCAGGGCCGATACGAGCAGTACTTC. This chain connects TRBV5-4 to TRBJ2-7; a weak D match, TRBD1 (5 bases). Trimming removed 3 bases from V and 4 bases from J, with 14 bases in between. The CDR3 is made up of 14 amino acids. Germline V gene data show CDR1 as SGHNT and CDR2 as YYREEE (reference sequence).